The 10 T cell receptor beta chains reported below all come from one sample, sequenced in a study of CD8 T cells in ankylosing spondylitis (dated by TCRdb to 2017 to 2019). To prepare the library, 5' RACE was applied. This sample was sequenced with an Illumina HiSeq 2500. The public sequencing data were trimmed at Q25 with fastp and processed into clonotypes with MiXCR by TCRdb, which kept only in-frame beta chains. Rows are unified per CDR3 protein, each entry keeping the most common DNA and genes. In this sample the table shows approximately 200,000 distinct CDR3 sequences, roughly 13% of which occur a single time. The ten most abundant clones make up 16% of the sample. Sequencing input: blood, either unsorted or a sorted T cell fraction (not recorded which). The receptors were gathered from a male donor with ankylosing spondylitis or in good health (not recorded which).

This clonotype has more than one count but fewer than ten. The J gene is TRBJ2-5, the V gene TRBV5-6; perhaps TRBD2 as D (6 bases). The germline CDR1 and CDR2 sequences are SGHDT and YYEEEE. Trimming took 0 bases from V and 2 from J, leaving 11 bases between them. The CDR3 totals 15 residues. Written as DNA, the CDR3 is TGTGCCAGCAGCTTGGAAGGAGGGCGGCAAGAGACCCAGTACTTC. The encoded protein is CASSLEGGRQETQYF. The full variable domain, in which reference TRBV5-6 and TRBJ2-5 provide the parts outside the CDR3, is DAGVTQSPTHLIKTRGQQVTLRCSPKSGHDTVSWYQQALGQGPQFIFQYYEEEERQRGNFPDRFSGHQFPNYSSELNVNALLLGDSALYLCASSLEGGRQETQYFGPGTRLLVL.

The gene calls are TRBV4-1 and TRBJ2-5, with 9 positions matching TRBD2. Germline CDR1 reads MGHRA; CDR2 reads YSYEKL. The CDR3 contains 16 residues. The V segment lost 2 bases and the J segment 4 bases; nucleotides outside the gene matches: 8. CDR3 nucleotide sequence: TGCGCCAGCAGCCAATTAGCGGGAGCCCTTCCAGAGACCCAGTACTTC. Translated, it gives CASSQLAGALPETQYF.

The CDR3 DNA reads as TGTGCCAGCAGTTACCAAAGCGGCTACGAGCAGTACTTC. This codes for CASSYQSGYEQYF. This chain connects TRBV6-5 to TRBJ2-7, with D tentatively TRBD2 (5 bases). Germline assignment: CDR1 MNHEY and CDR2 SVGAGI. V lost 2 bases, J lost 3 bases, and 8 bases lay in between. The CDR3 is 13 residues long.

This clonotype has more than one count but fewer than ten. The chain combines TRBV27 with TRBJ1-2; D gene ambiguous. The CDR3 spans 13 residues. Germline V gene lookup returns CDR1 MNHEY and CDR2 SMNVEV (reference sequence). Trimming pared 5 bases from V and 10 bases from J, leaving 17 bases between. The CDR3 here is CASSPWNRQDYTF. In nucleotides, the CDR3 is TGTGCCAGCAGTCCCTGGAATCGTCAGGACTACACCTTC.

The V call is TRBV7-2, the J call TRBJ2-7; 7 nucleotides align to TRBD2. V was pared by 0 bases and J by 6 bases, with 11 bases of the junction left unmatched. The CDR3 has 16 amino acids. Germline-derived CDR1 and CDR2 are SGHTA and FQGNSA. The CDR3 here is CASSLAAGVIRSEQYF. The CDR3 DNA follows: TGTGCCAGCAGCTTAGCCGCGGGAGTTATTCGGTCCGAGCAGTACTTC.

V is TRBV5-1 and J is TRBJ2-7, with D perhaps TRBD2 (7 bases). Per germline, CDR1 SGHRS and CDR2 YFSETQ. This CDR3 is 13 amino acids long. V was pared by 4 bases and J by 5 bases, with 13 bases between. The CDR3 here is CASSIFGGHEQYF. The CDR3 coding sequence is TGCGCCAGCAGCATTTTCGGGGGGCACGAGCAGTACTTC. Full variable domain (missing parts from reference TRBV5-1 and TRBJ2-7): KAGVTQTPRYLIKTRGQQVTLSCSPISGHRSVSWYQQTPGQGLQFLFEYFSETQRNKGNFPGRFSGRQFSNSRSEMNVSTLELGDSALYLCASSIFGGHEQYFGPGTRLTVT.

This clonotype was counted between two and nine times. The gene calls are TRBV9 and TRBJ2-3, with TRBD1 matching 7 bases. Per germline, CDR1 SGDLS and CDR2 YYNGEE. The V and J ends lost 7 bases and 2 bases, in that order; junction bases with no gene match: 10. The CDR3 is made up of 15 amino acids. CDR3 nucleotide sequence: TGTGCCAGCTCCCCTCAGGGACAGATCACAGATACGCAGTATTTT. Translating it yields CASSPQGQITDTQYF.

This chain joins TRBV19 and TRBJ2-3, with no clear D. The V gene lost 1 base and the J gene lost 2 bases, with 7 bases spanning the gap. CDR3 size: 14 residues. CDR1 and CDR2 from the germline V gene are LNHDA and SQIVND (reference sequence). The CDR3 spells CASSIVATTDTQYF. CDR3 coding DNA: TGTGCCAGTAGTATAGTCGCTACCACAGATACGCAGTATTTT.

The chain joins TRBV6-1 to TRBJ2-2, with D possibly TRBD1 on 5 matching bases. The CDR3 spans 16 residues. The germline gives CDR1 MNHNS, CDR2 SASEGT. Between the trimmed V and J ends, which lost 1 base and 1 base, there was a span of 10 bases. CDR3 amino acids: CASSEVGQMNTGELFF. CDR3 nucleotides: TGTGCCAGCAGTGAAGTAGGACAAATGAACACCGGGGAGCTGTTTTTT.

This clonotype was detected only a few times. The chain couples TRBV5-1 to TRBJ1-4; D uncertain. Trimming took off 0 bases at V and 0 bases at J, with 6 bases between the two ends. The germline gives CDR1 SGHRS, CDR2 YFSETQ. This CDR3 has 15 amino acids. For the CDR3, the DNA is TGCGCCAGCAGCTTGGAGTCTTCAACTAATGAAAAACTGTTTTTT. Translating it yields CASSLESSTNEKLFF.